The T cell receptor beta chain described here comes from a study of CXCR3-negative and CXCR3-positive naive CD8 T cells. Study conclusions and caveats: Similar TRBV-TRBJ gene usage was seen in naive CXCR3-negative and CXCR3-positive cells, but not in memory cells.

The germline gives CDR1 SEHNR, CDR2 FQNEAQ (reference sequence). The length of the CDR3 is 15 residues. A remark on this clonotype: What it binds is not known.

The TRB libraries of cDNA were built by UMI-labeled 5' RACE. TCRdb reprocessed the 5' RACE reads, keeping one entry per CDR3 protein, no DNA. The sample data list about 90,000 distinct CDR3 sequences. Material: naive CXCR3- CD8+ T cells from blood. Regarding subset: CD45RO-CCR7+CD27+CD95- naive CD8+ T cells lacking CXCR3 (TNR3-). This chain joins TRBV7-9 and TRBJ2-7; the TCRdb call, TRBD1, lacks DNA for checking. The sequence came from a human donor in good health. Some clones in this sample may be carry-over from other donors' samples. CDR3: CASSYTGGSAYEQYF.